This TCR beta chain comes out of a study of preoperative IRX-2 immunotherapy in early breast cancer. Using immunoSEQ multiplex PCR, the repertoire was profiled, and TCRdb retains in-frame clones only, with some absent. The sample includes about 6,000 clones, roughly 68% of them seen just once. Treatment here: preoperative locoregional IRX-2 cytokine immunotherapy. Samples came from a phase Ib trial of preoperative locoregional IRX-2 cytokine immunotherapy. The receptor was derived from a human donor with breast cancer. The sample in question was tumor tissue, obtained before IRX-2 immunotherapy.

This CDR3 reads CASSGGSSGANVLTF. The CDR3 coding sequence is TGTGCCAGCAGTGGTGGTAGCTCTGGGGCCAACGTCCTGACTTTC. The J gene is TRBJ2-6, the V gene TRBV6-4; D is undetermined. Germline CDR1 MRHNA, CDR2 SNTAGT. Trimming cost V 4 bases and J 0 bases, with 7 bases left between them. The length of the CDR3 is 15 residues.